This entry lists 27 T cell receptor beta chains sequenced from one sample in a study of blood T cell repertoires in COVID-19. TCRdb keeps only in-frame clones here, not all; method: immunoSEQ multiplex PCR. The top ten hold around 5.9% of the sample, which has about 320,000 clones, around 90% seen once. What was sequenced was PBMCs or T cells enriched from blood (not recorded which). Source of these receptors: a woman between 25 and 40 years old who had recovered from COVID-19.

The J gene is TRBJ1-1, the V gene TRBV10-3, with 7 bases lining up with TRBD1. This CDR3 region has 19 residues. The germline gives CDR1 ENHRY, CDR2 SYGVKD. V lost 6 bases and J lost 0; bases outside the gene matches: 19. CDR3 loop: CAIRDKIPGGPIMNTEAFF. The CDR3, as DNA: TGTGCCATCAGAGACAAAATACCAGGGGGTCCTATAATGAACACTGAAGCTTTCTTT.

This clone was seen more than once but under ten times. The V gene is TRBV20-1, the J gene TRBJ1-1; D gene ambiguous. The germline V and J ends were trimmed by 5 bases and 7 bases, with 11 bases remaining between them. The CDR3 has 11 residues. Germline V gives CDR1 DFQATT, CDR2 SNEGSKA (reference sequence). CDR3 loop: CSASPGGEAFF. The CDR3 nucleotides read TGCAGTGCTTCTCCCGGTGGTGAAGCTTTCTTT.

CDR3 in amino acids: CASSLDPPVGSYNSPLHF. As DNA, the CDR3 is TGCGCCAGCAGCTTGGATCCGCCGGTGGGCAGCTATAATTCACCCCTCCACTTT. V gene TRBV5-1 combines with J gene TRBJ1-6; unclear D gene. With 0 bases removed from V and 3 bases from J, the gap between germline ends came to 16 bases. This CDR3 is 18 amino acids long. Germline CDR1 is SGHRS and CDR2 is YFSETQ.

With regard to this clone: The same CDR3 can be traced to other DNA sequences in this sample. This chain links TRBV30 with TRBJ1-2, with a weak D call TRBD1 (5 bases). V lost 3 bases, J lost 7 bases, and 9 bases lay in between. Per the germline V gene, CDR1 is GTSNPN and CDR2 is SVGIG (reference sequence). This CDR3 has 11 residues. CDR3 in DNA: TGTGCCTGGAGCCAGGGTGGTGGCTACACCTTC. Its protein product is CAWSQGGGYTF. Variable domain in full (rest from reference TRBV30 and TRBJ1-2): SQTIHQWPATLVQPVGSPLSLECTVEGTSNPNLYWYRQAAGRGLQLLFYSVGIGQISSEVPQNLSASRPQDRQFILSSKKLLLSDSGFYLCAWSQGGGYTFGSGTRLTVV.

The CDR3 protein is CASKGGAGGLINQPQHF. As DNA, the CDR3 is TGTGCCAGTAAAGGAGGGGCAGGGGGCTTAATCAATCAGCCCCAGCATTTT. This chain joins TRBV19 and TRBJ1-5; 8 positions match TRBD1. V trimming: 7 bases; J trimming: 3 bases; junction bases outside the gene matches: 14. This CDR3 comprises 17 residues. The germline V gene encodes CDR1 LNHDA and CDR2 SQIVND (reference sequence).

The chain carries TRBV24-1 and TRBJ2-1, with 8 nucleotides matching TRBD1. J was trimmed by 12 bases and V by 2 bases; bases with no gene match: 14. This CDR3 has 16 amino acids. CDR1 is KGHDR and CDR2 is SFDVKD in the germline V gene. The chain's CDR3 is CATSDSKAPPGQGQFF. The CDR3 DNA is TGTGCCACCAGTGATTCCAAAGCCCCCCCCGGACAGGGGCAGTTCTTC.

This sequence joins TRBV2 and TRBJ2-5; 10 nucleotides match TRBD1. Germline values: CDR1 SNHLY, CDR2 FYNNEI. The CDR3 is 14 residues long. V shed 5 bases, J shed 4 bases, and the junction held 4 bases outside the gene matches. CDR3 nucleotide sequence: TGTGCCAGCAGTAAAGGACAGGGGGGAGAGACCCAGTACTTC. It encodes CASSKGQGGETQYF.

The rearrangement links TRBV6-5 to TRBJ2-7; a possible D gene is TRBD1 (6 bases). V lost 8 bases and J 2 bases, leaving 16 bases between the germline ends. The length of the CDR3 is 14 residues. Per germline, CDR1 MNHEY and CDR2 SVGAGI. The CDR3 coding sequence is TGTGCCAGCTGGCCGGACGGACAGACCTACGAGCAGTACTTC. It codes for CASWPDGQTYEQYF.

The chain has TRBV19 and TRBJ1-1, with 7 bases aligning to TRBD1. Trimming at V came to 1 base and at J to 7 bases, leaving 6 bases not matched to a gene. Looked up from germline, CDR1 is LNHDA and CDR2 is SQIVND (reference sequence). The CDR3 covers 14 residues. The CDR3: CASSIGKGADEAFF. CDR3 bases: TGTGCCAGTAGTATAGGAAAGGGGGCGGATGAAGCTTTCTTT.

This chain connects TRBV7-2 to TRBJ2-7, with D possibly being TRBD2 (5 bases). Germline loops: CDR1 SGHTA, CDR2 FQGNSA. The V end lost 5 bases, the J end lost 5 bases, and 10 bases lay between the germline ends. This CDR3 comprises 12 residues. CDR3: CASSARVDEQYF. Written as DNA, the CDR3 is TGTGCCAGCAGCGCGAGGGTCGACGAGCAGTACTTC. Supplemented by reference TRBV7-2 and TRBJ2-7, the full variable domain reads GAGVSQSPSNKVTEKGKDVELRCDPISGHTALYWYRQSLGQGLEFLIYFQGNSAPDKSGLPSDRFSAERTGGSVSTLTIQRTQQEDSAVYLCASSARVDEQYFGPGTRLTVT.

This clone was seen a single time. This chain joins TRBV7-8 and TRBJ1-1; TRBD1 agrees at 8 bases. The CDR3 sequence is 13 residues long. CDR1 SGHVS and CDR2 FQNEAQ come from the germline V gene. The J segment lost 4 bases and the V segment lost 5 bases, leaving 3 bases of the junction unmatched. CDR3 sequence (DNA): TGTGCCAGCAGCCTACAGGGGGTCACTGAAGCTTTCTTT. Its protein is CASSLQGVTEAFF.

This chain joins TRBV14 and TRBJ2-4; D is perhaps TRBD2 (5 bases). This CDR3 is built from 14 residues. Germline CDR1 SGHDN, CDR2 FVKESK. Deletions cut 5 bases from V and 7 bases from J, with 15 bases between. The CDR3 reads CASSGLTPSNIQYF. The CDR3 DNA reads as TGTGCCAGCAGCGGACTGACTCCGAGTAACATTCAGTACTTC.

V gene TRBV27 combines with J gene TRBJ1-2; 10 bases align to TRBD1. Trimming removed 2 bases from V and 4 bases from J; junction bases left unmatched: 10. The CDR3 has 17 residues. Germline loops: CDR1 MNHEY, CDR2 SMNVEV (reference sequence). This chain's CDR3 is CASSLLGQGPFLYGYTF. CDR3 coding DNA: TGTGCCAGCAGTTTACTGGGACAGGGGCCTTTCCTCTATGGCTACACCTTC.

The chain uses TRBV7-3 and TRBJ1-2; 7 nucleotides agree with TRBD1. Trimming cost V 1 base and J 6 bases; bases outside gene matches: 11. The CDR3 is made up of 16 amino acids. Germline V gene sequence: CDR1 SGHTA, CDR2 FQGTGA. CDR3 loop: CASSLIGGGSDNGYTF. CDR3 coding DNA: TGTGCCAGCAGCTTAATCGGAGGGGGCAGCGATAATGGCTACACCTTC.

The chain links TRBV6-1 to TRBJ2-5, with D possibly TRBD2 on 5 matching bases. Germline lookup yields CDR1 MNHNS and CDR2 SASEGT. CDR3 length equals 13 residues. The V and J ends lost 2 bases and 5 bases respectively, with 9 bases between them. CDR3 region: CASSERGLETQYF. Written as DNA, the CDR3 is TGTGCCAGCAGTGAACGGGGTCTGGAGACCCAGTACTTC.

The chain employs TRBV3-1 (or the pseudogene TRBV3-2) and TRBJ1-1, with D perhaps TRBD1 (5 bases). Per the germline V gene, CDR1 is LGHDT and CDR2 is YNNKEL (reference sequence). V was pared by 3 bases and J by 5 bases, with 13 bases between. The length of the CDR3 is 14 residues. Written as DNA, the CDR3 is TGTGCCAGCAGCCATCACGGGGAGGGGACTGAAGCTTTCTTT. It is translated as CASSHHGEGTEAFF.

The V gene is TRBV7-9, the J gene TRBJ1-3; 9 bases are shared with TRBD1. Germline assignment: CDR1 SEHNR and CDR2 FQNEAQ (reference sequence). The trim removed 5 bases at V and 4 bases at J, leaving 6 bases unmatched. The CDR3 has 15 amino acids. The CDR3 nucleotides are TGTGCCAGCAGCACCGGGACAGGGACGGGAAACACCATATATTTT. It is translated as CASSTGTGTGNTIYF. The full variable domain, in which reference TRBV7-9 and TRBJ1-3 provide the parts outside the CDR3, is DTGVSQNPRHKITKRGQNVTFRCDPISEHNRLYWYRQTLGQGPEFLTYFQNEAQLEKSRLLSDRFSAERPKGSFSTLEIQRTEQGDSAMYLCASSTGTGTGNTIYFGEGSWLTVV.

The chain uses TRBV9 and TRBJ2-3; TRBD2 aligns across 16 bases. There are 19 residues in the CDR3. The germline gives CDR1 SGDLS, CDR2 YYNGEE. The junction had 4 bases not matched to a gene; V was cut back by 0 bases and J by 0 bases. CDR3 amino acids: CASSVAGLAGGISTDTQYF. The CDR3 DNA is TGTGCCAGCAGCGTAGCGGGACTAGCGGGGGGGATTAGCACAGATACGCAGTATTTT.

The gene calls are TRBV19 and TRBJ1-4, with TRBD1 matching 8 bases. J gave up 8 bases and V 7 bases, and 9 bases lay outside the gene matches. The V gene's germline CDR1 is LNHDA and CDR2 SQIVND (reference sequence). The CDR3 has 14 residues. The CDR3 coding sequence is TGTGCCAGTAAGAGCGGACAGGGTGGAGAAAAACTGTTTTTT. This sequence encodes CASKSGQGGEKLFF. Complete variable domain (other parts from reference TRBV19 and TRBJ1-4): DGGITQSPKYLFRKEGQNVTLSCEQNLNHDAMYWYRQDPGQGLRLIYYSQIVNDFQKGDIAEGYSVSREKKESFPLTVTSAQKNPTAFYLCASKSGQGGEKLFFGSGTQLSVL.

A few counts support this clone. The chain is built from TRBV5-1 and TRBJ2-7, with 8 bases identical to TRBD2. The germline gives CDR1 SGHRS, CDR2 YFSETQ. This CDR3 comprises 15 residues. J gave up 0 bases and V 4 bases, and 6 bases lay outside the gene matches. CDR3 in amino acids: CASSPGGGDSYEQYF. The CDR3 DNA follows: TGCGCCAGCAGCCCCGGGGGGGGAGACTCCTACGAGCAGTACTTC.

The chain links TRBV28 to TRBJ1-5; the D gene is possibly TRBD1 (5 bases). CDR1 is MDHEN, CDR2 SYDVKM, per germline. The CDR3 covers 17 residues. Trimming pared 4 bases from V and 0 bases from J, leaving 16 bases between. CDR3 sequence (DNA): TGTGCCAGCAGTTCCCTCTTGGGGGGGATTAGCAATCAGCCCCAGCATTTT. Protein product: CASSSLLGGISNQPQHF.

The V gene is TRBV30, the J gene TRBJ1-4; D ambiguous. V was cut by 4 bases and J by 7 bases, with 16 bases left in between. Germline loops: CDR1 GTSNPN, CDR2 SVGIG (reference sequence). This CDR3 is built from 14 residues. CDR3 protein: CAWNGLGSSEKLFF. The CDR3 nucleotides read TGTGCCTGGAACGGTCTAGGTTCGAGTGAAAAACTGTTTTTT.

CDR3 region: CAWKPTGATYEQYF. CDR3 bases: TGTGCCTGGAAACCTACAGGGGCTACCTACGAGCAGTACTTC. The chain carries TRBV30 and TRBJ2-7, with TRBD1 matching over 7 bases. CDR1 and CDR2 from the germline V gene are GTSNPN and SVGIG (reference sequence). V gave up 4 bases and J gave up 2 bases; unmatched junction bases: 8. The CDR3 is made up of 14 amino acids.

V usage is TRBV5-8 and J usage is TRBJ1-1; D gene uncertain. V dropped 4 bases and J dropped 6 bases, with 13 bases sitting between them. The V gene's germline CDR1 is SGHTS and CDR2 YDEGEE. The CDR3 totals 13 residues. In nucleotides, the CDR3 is TGTGCCAGCAGCAAAGGAGGGTTTTCTGAAGCTTTCTTT. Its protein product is CASSKGGFSEAFF.

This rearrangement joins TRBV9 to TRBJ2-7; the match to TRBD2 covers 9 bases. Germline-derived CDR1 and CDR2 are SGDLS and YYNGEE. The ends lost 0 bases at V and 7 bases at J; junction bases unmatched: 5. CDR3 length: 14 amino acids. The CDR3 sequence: CASSVASGVGEQYF. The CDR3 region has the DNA TGTGCCAGCAGCGTAGCTAGCGGGGTGGGAGAGCAGTACTTC.

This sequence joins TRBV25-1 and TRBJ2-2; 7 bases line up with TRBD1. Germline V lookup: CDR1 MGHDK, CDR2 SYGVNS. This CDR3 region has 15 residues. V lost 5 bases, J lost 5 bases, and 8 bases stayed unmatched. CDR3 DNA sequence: TGTGCCAGCAGTCACTTGACAGGGCGAACCGGGGAGCTGTTTTTT. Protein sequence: CASSHLTGRTGELFF.

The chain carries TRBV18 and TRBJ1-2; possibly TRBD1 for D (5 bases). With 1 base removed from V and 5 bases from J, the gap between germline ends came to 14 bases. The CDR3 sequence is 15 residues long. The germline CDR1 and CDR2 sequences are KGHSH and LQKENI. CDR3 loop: CASSPQAVSGYGYTF. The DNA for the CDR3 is TGTGCCAGCTCACCACAGGCTGTTTCAGGGTATGGCTACACCTTC.